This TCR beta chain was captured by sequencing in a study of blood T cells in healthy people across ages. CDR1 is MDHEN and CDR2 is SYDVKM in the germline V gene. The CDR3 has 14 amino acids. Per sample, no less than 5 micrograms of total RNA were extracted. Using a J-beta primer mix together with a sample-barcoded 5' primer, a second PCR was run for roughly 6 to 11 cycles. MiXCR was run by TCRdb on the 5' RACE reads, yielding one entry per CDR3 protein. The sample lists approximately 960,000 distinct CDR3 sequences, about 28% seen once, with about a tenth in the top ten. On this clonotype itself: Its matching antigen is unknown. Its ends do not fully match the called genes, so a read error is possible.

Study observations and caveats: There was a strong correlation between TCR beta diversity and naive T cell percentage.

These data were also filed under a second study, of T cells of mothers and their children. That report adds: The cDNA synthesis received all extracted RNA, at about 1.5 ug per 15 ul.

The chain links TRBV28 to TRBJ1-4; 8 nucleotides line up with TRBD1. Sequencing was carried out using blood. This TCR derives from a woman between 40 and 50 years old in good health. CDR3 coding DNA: TGTGTCAGCAGTCGGGACAGGAGGGGGGAAAAACTGTTTTTT. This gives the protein CVSSRDRRGEKLFF. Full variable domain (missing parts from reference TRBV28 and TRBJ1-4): DVKVTQSSRYLVKRTGEKVFLECVQDMDHENMFWYRQDPGLGLRLIYFSYDVKMKEKGDIPEGYSVSREKKERFSLILESASTNQTSMYLCVSSRDRRGEKLFFGSGTQLSVL.